These T cell receptor beta chains were read from a single sample in a study of CD8 T cells in ankylosing spondylitis. TCRdb independently ran MiXCR on the 5' RACE reads; one entry per CDR3 protein. The sample carries 250,000 to 350,000 distinct CDR3 sequences, 20% recorded once. What was sequenced was blood, either unsorted or a sorted T cell fraction (not recorded which). The receptors were sampled from a male donor with ankylosing spondylitis or in good health (not recorded which). CDR3s include the opening cysteine and the closing phenylalanine or tryptophan. The D gene is left open where the match is weak. Size is omitted from some rows. Given values are once, few, many or a class for expanded clones.

.,.,TRBV29-1,TRBJ1-1,TGCAGCGTGTGGGTGGTCACTGAAGCTTTCTTT,CSVWVVTEAFF
TRBD1,.,TRBV6-1,TRBJ2-4,TGTGCCAGCAGGGGGACAGGGGGCGCGGACATTCAGTACTTC,CASRGTGGADIQYF
.,.,TRBV6-1,TRBJ1-2,TGTGCCAGCAGTGGTACAGGTTATGGCTACACCTTC,CASSGTGYGYTF
.,.,TRBV5-1,TRBJ2-3,TGCGCCAGCACCAGAATGGGCAGGCCCGGCACAGATACGCAGTATTTT,CASTRMGRPGTDTQYF
TRBD2,.,TRBV20-1,TRBJ2-3,TGCAGTGTCCCGGGACTACTCCTGGGTACAGATACGCAGTATTTT,CSVPGLLLGTDTQYF
.,few,TRBV5-1,TRBJ1-5,TGCGCCAGCAGCTTGGAGGGGATCCGGGATCAGCCCCAGCATTTT,CASSLEGIRDQPQHF
TRBD1,.,TRBV6-1,TRBJ1-6,TGTACCAGCCGGACAGGGCCACCCCTCCACTTT,CTSRTGPPLHF
.,many,TRBV5-1,TRBJ1-6,TGCGCCAGCAGCCCAACGGGTTCAAATTCACCCCTCCACTTT,CASSPTGSNSPLHF
.,few,TRBV5-1,TRBJ2-3,TGCGCCAGCAGCTTGGTGTTGGCGACAGATACGCAGTATTTT,CASSLVLATDTQYF
.,.,TRBV24-1,TRBJ1-2,TGTGCCACCAGTGATTCACGGGAGACCTATGGCTACACCTTC,CATSDSRETYGYTF
.,few,TRBV12-3/TRBV12-4,TRBJ1-5,TGTGCCAGCAGCGCGGACGGTCCAGGGCAGCCCCAGCATTTT,CASSADGPGQPQHF
.,few,TRBV4-2,TRBJ2-5,TGTGCCAGCAGCCAAGATCCCACTAGCACAGAGACCCAGTACTTC,CASSQDPTSTETQYF
.,many,TRBV29-1,TRBJ1-1,TGCAGCGCCAACCCAGGTGGTAACACTGAAGCTTTCTTT,CSANPGGNTEAFF
.,many,TRBV5-1,TRBJ1-5,TGCGCCAGCAGCTTCGACGGTAGCAATCAGCCCCAGCATTTT,CASSFDGSNQPQHF
.,.,TRBV30,TRBJ1-2,TGTGCCTGGAGGGACGGGACGGATTATGGCTACACCTTC,CAWRDGTDYGYTF
.,.,TRBV20-1,TRBJ2-2,TGCAGTGCCACTAGCGGAGCCCAGGGGGCCGGGGAGCTGTTTTTT,CSATSGAQGAGELFF
TRBD1,few,TRBV27,TRBJ1-6,TGTGCCAGCAGCCGGGACAGGGGAAATTCACCCCTCCACTTT,CASSRDRGNSPLHF
.,.,TRBV30,TRBJ2-1,TGTGCCTGGAGTGTACGTCTCGATGAGCAGTTCTTC,CAWSVRLDEQFF
.,many,TRBV20-1,TRBJ2-1,TGCAGTGCTAGGCGGGACGCAGTCCACAATGAGCAGTTCTTC,CSARRDAVHNEQFF
TRBD2,.,TRBV12-3/TRBV12-4,TRBJ2-1,TGTACCAGCAGTTTAAGGTCCGGGCTAGCGGGGCCTTACAATGAGCAGTTCTTC,CTSSLRSGLAGPYNEQFF
.,few,TRBV12-3/TRBV12-4,TRBJ2-5,TGTGCCAGCAGCTACAGGGCGGGCCAGTACTTC,CASSYRAGQYF
.,few,TRBV12-3/TRBV12-4,TRBJ1-1,TGTGCCAGCAGTTTAGCACCGAACACTGAAGCTTTCTTT,CASSLAPNTEAFF
TRBD2,few,TRBV7-8,TRBJ2-1,TGTGCCAGCAGCACCCGACTAGCGGGAGGCAATGAGCAGTTCTTC,CASSTRLAGGNEQFF
TRBD1,.,TRBV20-1,TRBJ1-5,TGCAGTGCCCTGGGACAGGGGGCCAATCAGCCCCAGCATTTT,CSALGQGANQPQHF
.,.,TRBV12-3/TRBV12-4,TRBJ1-4,TGTGCCAGCAGTCCCCATGGGGGAGGTGAAAAACTGTTTTTT,CASSPHGGGEKLFF
TRBD1,few,TRBV29-1,TRBJ2-3,TGCAGCGTCGAGGACAGGGCGCGCACAGATACGCAGTATTTT,CSVEDRARTDTQYF
.,.,TRBV29-1,TRBJ2-5,TGCAGCGGCGTTATTACGGGACAAGGGAGAGAGACCCAGTACTTC,CSGVITGQGRETQYF